This T cell receptor beta chain was documented in a study of T cell repertoires in cytomegalovirus infection. Study-level points and caveats: Predominance within the ex vivo response was attributable to HLA-C-restricted CMV-specific TCR beta clonotypes.

Regarding this clonotype: As yet, its antigen is unknown.

V lost 4 bases and J lost 2; bases outside the gene matches: 14. The CDR3 runs to 17 residues. The germline CDR1 and CDR2 sequences are SEHNR and FQNEAQ (reference sequence). One entry per CDR3 protein results from TCRdb running MiXCR on the reads. The repertoire has some 300,000 distinct CDR3 sequences, roughly 15% of them found once; the top ten carry 12%. The receptor was isolated from a human donor in good health (CMV status not recorded). Some clones in this sample may be carry-over from other donors' samples. The chain has TRBV7-9 and TRBJ2-7; TRBD1 matches 7 bases. The sequencing input was PBMCs. DNA of the CDR3: TGTGCCAGCAGCTCCGAGACAGGGTTTGGGGGCACCTACGAGCAGTACTTC. Amino acid sequence: CASSSETGFGGTYEQYF.